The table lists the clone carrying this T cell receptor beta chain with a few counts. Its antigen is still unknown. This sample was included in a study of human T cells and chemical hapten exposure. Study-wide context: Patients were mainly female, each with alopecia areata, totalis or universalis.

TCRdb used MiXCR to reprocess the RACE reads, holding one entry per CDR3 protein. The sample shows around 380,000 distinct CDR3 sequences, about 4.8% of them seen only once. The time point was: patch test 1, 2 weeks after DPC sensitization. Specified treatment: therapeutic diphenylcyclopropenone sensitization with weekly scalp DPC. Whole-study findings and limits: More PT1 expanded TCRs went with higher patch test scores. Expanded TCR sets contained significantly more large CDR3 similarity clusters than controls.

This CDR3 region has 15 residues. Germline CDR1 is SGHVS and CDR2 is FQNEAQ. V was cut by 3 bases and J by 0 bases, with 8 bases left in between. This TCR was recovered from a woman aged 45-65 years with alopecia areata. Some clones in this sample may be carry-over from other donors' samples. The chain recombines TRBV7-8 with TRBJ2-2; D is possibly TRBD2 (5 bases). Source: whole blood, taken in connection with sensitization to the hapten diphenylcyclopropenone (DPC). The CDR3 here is CASSFLGANTGELFF. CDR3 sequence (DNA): TGTGCCAGCAGCTTTTTGGGAGCGAACACCGGGGAGCTGTTTTTT.